The rows below give T cell receptor beta chains drawn from one sample of a study of blood T cell repertoires in COVID-19. Here immunoSEQ multiplex PCR was the method, and the copy in TCRdb shows in-frame clones only, minus some. The table has under 300,000 clones, roughly 80% seen once. What was sequenced was peripheral blood. These receptors were obtained from a woman aged 18-35 years with acute or convalescent COVID-19. CDR3s include the opening cysteine and the closing phenylalanine or tryptophan. The order of the fields is J gene, D gene, clone size, V gene, CDR3 protein, CDR3 DNA. D genes are given only for firm matches. Clone size is given for some rows only: seen once, a few or many times, or a class if the clone is expanded.

j_gene: TRBJ2-1; d_gene: .; abundance: .; v_gene: TRBV27; CDR3aa: CASSPYRSYNEQFF; CDR3nt: TGTGCCAGCAGCCCGTACCGGTCCTACAATGAGCAGTTCTTC
j_gene: TRBJ1-2; d_gene: TRBD1; abundance: few; v_gene: TRBV14; CDR3aa: CASSFDRVYGYTF; CDR3nt: TGTGCCAGCAGCTTCGACAGGGTCTATGGCTACACCTTC
j_gene: TRBJ2-7; d_gene: .; abundance: .; v_gene: TRBV12-3/TRBV12-4; CDR3aa: CASSPKPYEQYF; CDR3nt: TGTGCCAGCAGTCCTAAGCCTTACGAGCAGTACTTC
j_gene: TRBJ1-1; d_gene: .; abundance: .; v_gene: TRBV5-4; CDR3aa: CASSLPLGAKTEAFF; CDR3nt: TGTGCCAGCAGCTTGCCTCTAGGGGCCAAAACTGAAGCTTTCTTT
j_gene: TRBJ2-2; d_gene: TRBD2; abundance: .; v_gene: TRBV6-5; CDR3aa: CASLRTSGSGELFF; CDR3nt: TGTGCCAGCCTCAGGACTAGCGGGAGCGGGGAGCTGTTTTTT
j_gene: TRBJ1-1; d_gene: TRBD1; abundance: .; v_gene: TRBV15; CDR3aa: CATSRGTGGYTEAFF; CDR3nt: TGTGCCACCAGCAGGGGGACAGGGGGCTACACTGAAGCTTTCTTT
j_gene: TRBJ1-6; d_gene: .; abundance: .; v_gene: TRBV6-1; CDR3aa: CASSEYRVSPLHF; CDR3nt: TGTGCCAGCAGTGAGTACAGGGTCTCACCCCTCCACTTT
j_gene: TRBJ2-3; d_gene: .; abundance: .; v_gene: TRBV6-1; CDR3aa: CASSEADWQASTDTQYF; CDR3nt: TGTGCCAGCAGTGAAGCTGATTGGCAGGCTAGCACAGATACGCAGTATTTT
j_gene: TRBJ1-1; d_gene: .; abundance: .; v_gene: TRBV7-9; CDR3aa: CASSLEREGTEAFF; CDR3nt: TGTGCCAGCAGCTTAGAACGGGAGGGAACTGAAGCTTTCTTT
j_gene: TRBJ1-5; d_gene: TRBD1; abundance: .; v_gene: TRBV6-6; CDR3aa: CASTYGTAPNQPQHF; CDR3nt: TGTGCCAGCACCTACGGGACAGCCCCAAATCAGCCCCAGCATTTT
j_gene: TRBJ2-3; d_gene: .; abundance: .; v_gene: TRBV7-6; CDR3aa: CASSLDSGSTDTQYF; CDR3nt: TGTGCCAGCAGCTTAGATAGCGGAAGCACAGATACGCAGTATTTT
j_gene: TRBJ2-6; d_gene: .; abundance: .; v_gene: TRBV5-4; CDR3aa: CASSLGDMSSNVLTF; CDR3nt: TGTGCCAGCAGCTTAGGGGATATGTCTTCCAACGTCCTGACTTTC
j_gene: TRBJ2-7; d_gene: TRBD2; abundance: .; v_gene: TRBV9; CDR3aa: CASSEIGLAGYEQYF; CDR3nt: TGTGCCAGCAGCGAGATCGGACTAGCGGGCTACGAGCAGTACTTC
j_gene: TRBJ1-1; d_gene: .; abundance: .; v_gene: TRBV13; CDR3aa: CASSLEGNTEAFF; CDR3nt: TGTGCCAGCAGCTTGGAGGGAAACACTGAAGCTTTCTTT
j_gene: TRBJ1-2; d_gene: .; abundance: .; v_gene: TRBV7-2; CDR3aa: CASGDTTPYGYTF; CDR3nt: TGTGCCAGCGGGGACACGACCCCCTATGGCTACACCTTC
j_gene: TRBJ1-4; d_gene: .; abundance: .; v_gene: TRBV29-1; CDR3aa: CSAAGGREKLFF; CDR3nt: TGCAGCGCCGCGGGGGGGAGGGAAAAACTGTTTTTT
j_gene: TRBJ2-1; d_gene: TRBD2; abundance: .; v_gene: TRBV7-6; CDR3aa: CASSFGFGGLAGNNEQFF; CDR3nt: TGTGCCAGCAGCTTCGGGTTTGGGGGACTAGCGGGAAACAATGAGCAGTTCTTC
j_gene: TRBJ2-7; d_gene: .; abundance: .; v_gene: TRBV27; CDR3aa: CASSAKENLYEQYF; CDR3nt: TGTGCCAGCAGTGCTAAGGAGAATCTCTACGAGCAGTACTTC
j_gene: TRBJ2-7; d_gene: TRBD2; abundance: .; v_gene: TRBV30; CDR3aa: CAWSLTGPGLATKYF; CDR3nt: TGTGCCTGGAGTCTCACTGGACCGGGACTAGCGACAAAGTACTTC
j_gene: TRBJ2-7; d_gene: TRBD2; abundance: few; v_gene: TRBV7-2; CDR3aa: CASSLYALAGDEQYF; CDR3nt: TGTGCCAGCAGCTTATATGCCCTAGCGGGAGATGAGCAGTACTTC
j_gene: TRBJ1-5; d_gene: .; abundance: .; v_gene: TRBV5-8; CDR3aa: CASSFFVGGSNQPQHF; CDR3nt: TGTGCCAGCAGCTTCTTCGTGGGAGGTAGCAATCAGCCCCAGCATTTT
j_gene: TRBJ2-1; d_gene: TRBD2; abundance: .; v_gene: TRBV11-3; CDR3aa: CASSRTSYEQFF; CDR3nt: TGTGCCAGCAGCCGGACTAGTTATGAGCAGTTCTTC
j_gene: TRBJ1-2; d_gene: TRBD1; abundance: once; v_gene: TRBV5-6; CDR3aa: CASRLSGGYGYTF; CDR3nt: TGTGCCAGCCGGCTTTCAGGGGGGTATGGCTACACCTTC
j_gene: TRBJ2-2; d_gene: TRBD1; abundance: .; v_gene: TRBV7-8; CDR3aa: CASRQGTGDYTGELFF; CDR3nt: TGTGCCAGCAGACAAGGGACAGGGGACTACACCGGGGAGCTGTTTTTT
j_gene: TRBJ2-5; d_gene: .; abundance: .; v_gene: TRBV10-1; CDR3aa: CASSRGLKETQYF; CDR3nt: TGCGCCAGCTCACGGGGACTCAAAGAGACCCAGTACTTC
j_gene: TRBJ2-2; d_gene: .; abundance: .; v_gene: TRBV10-1; CDR3aa: CASSTTANTGELFF; CDR3nt: TGCGCCAGCAGTACGACAGCGAACACCGGGGAGCTGTTTTTT
j_gene: TRBJ1-1; d_gene: .; abundance: .; v_gene: TRBV19; CDR3aa: CASSIEGRAPTEAFF; CDR3nt: TGTGCCAGTAGTATAGAGGGCAGGGCGCCTACTGAAGCTTTCTTT
j_gene: TRBJ2-3; d_gene: TRBD1; abundance: .; v_gene: TRBV7-2; CDR3aa: CASSFTGGKDTQYF; CDR3nt: TGTGCCAGCAGCTTTACAGGGGGGAAAGATACGCAGTATTTT
j_gene: TRBJ1-3; d_gene: .; abundance: .; v_gene: TRBV6-6; CDR3aa: CASSSSSGNTIYF; CDR3nt: TGTGCCAGCAGTTCTTCCTCTGGAAACACCATATATTTT
j_gene: TRBJ2-1; d_gene: .; abundance: .; v_gene: TRBV12-3/TRBV12-4; CDR3aa: CASSRDPYNEQFF; CDR3nt: TGTGCCAGCAGCCGCGATCCCTACAATGAGCAGTTCTTC
j_gene: TRBJ2-1; d_gene: .; abundance: .; v_gene: TRBV19; CDR3aa: CASTSPPGLEQFF; CDR3nt: TGTGCCAGTACCTCTCCCCCAGGCCTAGAGCAGTTCTTC
j_gene: TRBJ1-5; d_gene: .; abundance: few; v_gene: TRBV5-1; CDR3aa: CASSLGANHPQHF; CDR3nt: TGCGCCAGCAGCTTGGGGGCCAATCATCCCCAGCATTTT
j_gene: TRBJ2-3; d_gene: TRBD1; abundance: .; v_gene: TRBV10-3; CDR3aa: CAIRGQGGTDTQYF; CDR3nt: TGTGCCATCAGGGGACAGGGGGGCACAGATACGCAGTATTTT
j_gene: TRBJ1-2; d_gene: .; abundance: .; v_gene: TRBV6-4; CDR3aa: CASSDERGYTF; CDR3nt: TGTGCCAGCAGTGACGAGAGAGGCTACACCTTC
j_gene: TRBJ2-5; d_gene: TRBD1; abundance: few; v_gene: TRBV28; CDR3aa: CASSFGTGGVETQYF; CDR3nt: TGTGCCAGCAGTTTTGGGACAGGGGGCGTGGAGACCCAGTACTTC
j_gene: TRBJ2-2; d_gene: .; abundance: .; v_gene: TRBV4-3; CDR3aa: CASSQDLSGRNTGELFF; CDR3nt: TGCGCCAGCAGCCAAGATTTGTCAGGCCGGAACACCGGGGAGCTGTTTTTT
j_gene: TRBJ2-5; d_gene: TRBD2; abundance: .; v_gene: TRBV6-5; CDR3aa: CASSYRGLAGWETQYF; CDR3nt: TGTGCCAGCAGTTACCGGGGACTAGCGGGTTGGGAGACCCAGTACTTC
j_gene: TRBJ1-4; d_gene: .; abundance: .; v_gene: TRBV5-6; CDR3aa: CASSPLGAGYEKLFF; CDR3nt: TGTGCCAGCAGCCCCCTCGGGGCGGGATACGAAAAACTGTTTTTT
j_gene: TRBJ2-2; d_gene: .; abundance: .; v_gene: TRBV4-3; CDR3aa: CASRPGVTGELFF; CDR3nt: TGCGCCAGCCGACCCGGGGTCACCGGGGAGCTGTTTTTT
j_gene: TRBJ1-2; d_gene: .; abundance: .; v_gene: TRBV10-2; CDR3aa: CASSESAGVSYGYTF; CDR3nt: TGCGCCAGCAGTGAGTCGGCAGGGGTTAGCTATGGCTACACCTTC
j_gene: TRBJ1-5; d_gene: .; abundance: .; v_gene: TRBV28; CDR3aa: CASSLVGQPQHF; CDR3nt: TGTGCCAGCAGTTTAGTTGGCCAGCCCCAGCATTTT
j_gene: TRBJ1-2; d_gene: TRBD1; abundance: .; v_gene: TRBV3-1/TRBV3-2; CDR3aa: CASSVGQGVGGYTF; CDR3nt: TGTGCCAGCAGCGTAGGACAGGGGGTAGGCGGCTACACCTTC
j_gene: TRBJ2-7; d_gene: TRBD2; abundance: .; v_gene: TRBV6-2/TRBV6-3; CDR3aa: CASSPSPREGSYEQYF; CDR3nt: TGTGCCAGCAGCCCCTCCCCCCGGGAGGGCTCCTACGAGCAGTACTTC
j_gene: TRBJ1-3; d_gene: .; abundance: .; v_gene: TRBV5-1; CDR3aa: CASSLDRGLYSGNTIYF; CDR3nt: TGCGCCAGCAGCTTGGATCGGGGACTTTACTCTGGAAACACCATATATTTT
j_gene: TRBJ2-7; d_gene: TRBD1; abundance: .; v_gene: TRBV25-1; CDR3aa: CASSRDSISYEQYF; CDR3nt: TGTGCCAGCAGTAGGGACAGCATCTCCTACGAGCAGTACTTC
j_gene: TRBJ1-1; d_gene: .; abundance: .; v_gene: TRBV7-3; CDR3aa: CASSLRSGNTEAFF; CDR3nt: TGTGCCAGCAGCTTACGTAGCGGGAACACTGAAGCTTTCTTT
j_gene: TRBJ1-4; d_gene: TRBD1; abundance: few; v_gene: TRBV18; CDR3aa: CASSPTGGADEKLFF; CDR3nt: TGTGCCAGCTCACCGACAGGGGGAGCGGATGAAAAACTGTTTTTT
j_gene: TRBJ2-1; d_gene: TRBD2; abundance: .; v_gene: TRBV7-6; CDR3aa: CASSFAGESYNEQFF; CDR3nt: TGTGCCAGCAGCTTTGCGGGAGAGTCCTACAATGAGCAGTTCTTC